This is a list of T cell receptor beta chains from one sample in a study of T-cell memory formation after mild COVID-19. TCRdb ran MiXCR on the 5' RACE reads and lists one entry per CDR3 protein. Here the sample spans approximately 150,000 distinct CDR3 sequences, around 15% being singletons. Sample: PBMCs or a T cell subset sorted from them (not recorded which). These receptors came from an adult woman who had mild COVID-19 (a few samples of this study predate the infection). Cell type and time point are not known. Both conserved end residues are part of each CDR3. D genes are given only for firm matches. Size is stated for part of the rows, as once, few or many counts, or as a class when the clone is expanded.

TRBD1	few	TRBJ1-1	TRBV20-1	TGCAGTGCTAGAGAAACCCCCGACAGGGCCACTGAAGCTTTCTTT	CSARETPDRATEAFF
TRBD1	few	TRBJ1-2	TRBV11-3	TGTGCCAGCAGCCCGGGACAGGAGAATTATGGCTACACCTTC	CASSPGQENYGYTF
TRBD1	few	TRBJ2-1	TRBV5-6	TGTGCCAGCAGCTCAGACAGGGGGATCTACAATGAGCAGTTCTTC	CASSSDRGIYNEQFF
NA	NA	TRBJ2-2	TRBV7-2	TGTGCCAGCAGCCGGCCGGCTGGGGAGCTGTTTTTT	CASSRPAGELFF
NA	many	TRBJ2-1	TRBV5-6	TGTGCCAGCGGTGACGGGCCTCTGGTCAATGAGCAGTTCTTC	CASGDGPLVNEQFF
TRBD2	few	TRBJ2-3	TRBV30	TGTGCCTGGGCGGCGGGGGGCACAGATACGCAGTATTTT	CAWAAGGTDTQYF
TRBD1	few	TRBJ2-7	TRBV7-3	TGTGCCAGCAGCTTTGGACAGGCCCCCACCTACGAGCAGTACTTC	CASSFGQAPTYEQYF
NA	NA	TRBJ2-2	TRBV12-3/TRBV12-4	TGTGCCGGAACCGGGACACCCACCGGGGAGCTGTTTTTT	CAGTGTPTGELFF
TRBD2	few	TRBJ2-2	TRBV19	TGTGCCAGTAGTATTACTAGCGGGAGTCTGACCGGGGAGCTGTTTTTT	CASSITSGSLTGELFF
NA	NA	TRBJ2-5	TRBV11-3	TGTGCCAGCAGCCCAGGGGGGAAGAGAGAGACCCAGTACTTC	CASSPGGKRETQYF
NA	NA	TRBJ1-2	TRBV7-8	TGTGCCAGCAGCTTAGCGGTTACAGACTATGGCTACACCTTC	CASSLAVTDYGYTF
TRBD1	few	TRBJ1-6	TRBV20-1	TGCAGTGCTAGAGATAAACCGGGACAGGGGGCGCCATTTTATAATTCACCCCTCCACTTT	CSARDKPGQGAPFYNSPLHF
TRBD2	NA	TRBJ2-7	TRBV7-6	TGTGCCAGCAGCCAATCGTCTAGCGGGAGATCTTACGAGCAGTACTTC	CASSQSSSGRSYEQYF
NA	NA	TRBJ1-1	TRBV4-3	TGCGCCAGCAGCCAAGATATAGGGGAAGTTGAAGCTTTCTTT	CASSQDIGEVEAFF
NA	NA	TRBJ2-3	TRBV20-1	TGCAGTGCTAGAGAGGACAGCACAGATACGCAGTATTTT	CSAREDSTDTQYF
NA	NA	TRBJ2-3	TRBV6-5	TGTGCCAGCAGTTACGAGGGTTACACAGATACGCAGTATTTT	CASSYEGYTDTQYF
TRBD2	few	TRBJ2-3	TRBV4-2	TGTGCCAGCAGCCAAAGGTCCTCTAGCGGGGCGGAAGATACGCAGTATTTT	CASSQRSSSGAEDTQYF
NA	few	TRBJ2-3	TRBV12-3/TRBV12-4	TGTGCCAGCAGTTTTACCCCAGGTGCGCAGTATTTT	CASSFTPGAQYF
NA	NA	TRBJ1-2	TRBV29-1	TGCAGCGGGTGGGTTCAGGGCCAAAACTATGGCTACACCTTC	CSGWVQGQNYGYTF
TRBD1	few	TRBJ2-7	TRBV18	TGTGCCAGCTCCCCCACAGGGGGGACCTACGAGCAGTACTTC	CASSPTGGTYEQYF
TRBD2	NA	TRBJ2-3	TRBV9	TGTGCCAGCAGCCACCGACCCTCTAGCGGATCTAGCACAGATACGCAGTATTTT	CASSHRPSSGSSTDTQYF
NA	NA	TRBJ2-3	TRBV7-9	TGTGCCAGCAGCTTATCAGAGGTGGATACGCAGTATTTT	CASSLSEVDTQYF
NA	NA	TRBJ2-1	TRBV6-5	TGTGCCAGCAGTTCGAATTACGCTGAGCAGTTCTTC	CASSSNYAEQFF
NA	NA	TRBJ1-1	TRBV4-3	TGCGCCAGCAGCCAAGATTACGGCGGGGTAGCCCTAGAGGCTTTCTTT	CASSQDYGGVALEAFF
NA	NA	TRBJ1-5	TRBV5-6	TGTGCCAGCAGCTCCTTAGGACGCACGAGGCGGCAGCCCCAGCATTTT	CASSSLGRTRRQPQHF
NA	NA	TRBJ2-7	TRBV6-5	TGTGCCAGCAGTTACTCGTCCACCCCCTACGAGCAGTACTTC	CASSYSSTPYEQYF
NA	NA	TRBJ1-2	TRBV12-3/TRBV12-4	TGTGCCAGCAGTTCCAGGGTGGGGGGCTACACCTTC	CASSSRVGGYTF
NA	NA	TRBJ2-2	TRBV7-6	TGTGCCAGCAGCTTTTCTTTATACACCGGGGAGCTGTTTTTT	CASSFSLYTGELFF
TRBD1	few	TRBJ2-7	TRBV20-1	TGCAGTGCTAGAGACATTCGTTCGGGACAGTACAGAGGGGAGCAGTACTTC	CSARDIRSGQYRGEQYF
TRBD1	NA	TRBJ2-1	TRBV10-2	TGCGCCAGCAGTTCCACAGCCGGGACAGGGGCTCCAAACGGGAACAATGAGCAGTTCTTC	CASSSTAGTGAPNGNNEQFF